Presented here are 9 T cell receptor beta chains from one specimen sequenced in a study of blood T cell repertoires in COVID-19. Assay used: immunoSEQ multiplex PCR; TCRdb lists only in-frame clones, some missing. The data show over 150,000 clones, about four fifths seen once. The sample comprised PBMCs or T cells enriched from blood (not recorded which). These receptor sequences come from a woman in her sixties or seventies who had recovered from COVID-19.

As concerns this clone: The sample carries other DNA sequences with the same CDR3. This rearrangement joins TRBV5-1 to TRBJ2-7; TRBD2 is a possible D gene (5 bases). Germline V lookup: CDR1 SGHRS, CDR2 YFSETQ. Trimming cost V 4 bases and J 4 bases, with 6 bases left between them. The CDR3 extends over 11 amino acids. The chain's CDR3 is CASSPGYEQYF. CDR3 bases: TGCGCCAGCAGCCCGGGATACGAGCAGTACTTC.

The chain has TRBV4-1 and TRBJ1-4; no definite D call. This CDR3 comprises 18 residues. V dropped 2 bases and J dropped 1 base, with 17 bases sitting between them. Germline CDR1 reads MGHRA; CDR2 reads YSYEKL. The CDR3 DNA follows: TGCGCCAGCAGCCAAAAGCAGGTGAATGTTGGAACTAATGAAAAACTGTTTTTT. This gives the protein CASSQKQVNVGTNEKLFF.

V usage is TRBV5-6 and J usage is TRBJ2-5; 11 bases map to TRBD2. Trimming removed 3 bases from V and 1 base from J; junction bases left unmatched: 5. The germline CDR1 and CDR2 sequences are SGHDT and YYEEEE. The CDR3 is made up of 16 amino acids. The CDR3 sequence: CASSSWTSGSQETQYF. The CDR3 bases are TGTGCCAGCAGCTCATGGACTAGCGGGTCCCAAGAGACCCAGTACTTC.

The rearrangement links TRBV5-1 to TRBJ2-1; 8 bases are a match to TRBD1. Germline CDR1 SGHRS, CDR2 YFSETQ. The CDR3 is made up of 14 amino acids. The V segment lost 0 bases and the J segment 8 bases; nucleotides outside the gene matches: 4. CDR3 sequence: CASSLGQGIDEQFF. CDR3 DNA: TGCGCCAGCAGCTTGGGACAGGGGATTGATGAGCAGTTCTTC.

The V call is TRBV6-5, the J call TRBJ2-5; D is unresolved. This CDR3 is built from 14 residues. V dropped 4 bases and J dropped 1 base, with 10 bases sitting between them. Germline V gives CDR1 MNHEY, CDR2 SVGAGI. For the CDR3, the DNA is TGTGCCAGCAGTTGGATTGGCGGCCAAGAGACCCAGTACTTC. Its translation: CASSWIGGQETQYF.

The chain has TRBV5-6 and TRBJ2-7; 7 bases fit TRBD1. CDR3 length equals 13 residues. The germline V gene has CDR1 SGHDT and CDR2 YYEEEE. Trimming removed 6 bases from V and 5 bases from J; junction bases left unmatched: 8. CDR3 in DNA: TGTGCCAGCACCGGGACAGCCCGTGACGAGCAGTACTTC. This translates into CASTGTARDEQYF.

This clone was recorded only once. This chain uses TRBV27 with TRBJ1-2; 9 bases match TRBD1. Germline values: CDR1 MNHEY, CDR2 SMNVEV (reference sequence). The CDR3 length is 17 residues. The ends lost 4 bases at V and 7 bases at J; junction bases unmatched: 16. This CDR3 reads CASSSRTGATFWRGYTF. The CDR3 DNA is TGTGCCAGCAGTTCCCGGACAGGGGCCACGTTCTGGCGTGGCTACACCTTC.

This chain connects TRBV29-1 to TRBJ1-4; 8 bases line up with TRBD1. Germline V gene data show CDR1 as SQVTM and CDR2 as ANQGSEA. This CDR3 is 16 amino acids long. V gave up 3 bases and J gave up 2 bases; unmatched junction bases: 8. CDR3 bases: TGCAGCGTTGACAAAGGACAGGGCTCGACTAATGAAAAACTGTTTTTT. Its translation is CSVDKGQGSTNEKLFF.

The CDR3 protein is CASSEGTGWTGELFF. DNA for the CDR3: TGTGCCAGCAGTGAAGGGACAGGGTGGACCGGGGAGCTGTTTTTT. The rearrangement uses TRBV2 and TRBJ2-2; 8 nucleotides match TRBD1. CDR3 length: 15 residues. The junction had 3 bases not matched to a gene; V was cut back by 1 base and J by 5 bases. Germline V lookup: CDR1 SNHLY, CDR2 FYNNEI.